A selection of T cell receptor beta chains follows, all from one sample in a study of OX40 agonist ivuxolimab in advanced cancers. Clones were read by immunoSEQ multiplex PCR, and TCRdb kept only the in-frame ones, dropping some. The sample has some 40,000 clones, about 90% seen once. The sample in question was CD4+ or CD8+ T cells sorted from blood, obtained in a trial of the OX40 agonist ivuxolimab. The origin of the receptors is an adult with an advanced solid tumor such as melanoma, head and neck, liver or kidney cancer. CDR3s include the opening cysteine and the closing phenylalanine or tryptophan. The D gene is left open where the match is weak. Clone size is stated in some rows and not others, as once, few, many or a class when expanded.

abundance: .; j_gene: TRBJ2-1; v_gene: TRBV19; d_gene: TRBD1; CDR3aa: CASGQGNEQFF; CDR3nt: TGTGCCAGTGGACAGGGCAATGAGCAGTTCTTC
abundance: once; j_gene: TRBJ2-1; v_gene: TRBV9; d_gene: TRBD2; CDR3aa: CASSSGGANEQFF; CDR3nt: TGTGCCAGCAGTAGCGGGGGGGCCAATGAGCAGTTCTTC
abundance: .; j_gene: TRBJ1-5; v_gene: TRBV27; d_gene: .; CDR3aa: CASSLGERNQPQHF; CDR3nt: TGTGCCAGCAGTCTTGGGGAAAGAAATCAGCCCCAGCATTTT
abundance: .; j_gene: TRBJ1-5; v_gene: TRBV5-5; d_gene: .; CDR3aa: CASSVTEIRPQHF; CDR3nt: TGTGCCAGCAGCGTGACAGAAATCAGGCCCCAGCATTTT
abundance: .; j_gene: TRBJ1-2; v_gene: TRBV6-6; d_gene: .; CDR3aa: CASSPTGTAGGYTF; CDR3nt: TGTGCCAGCAGTCCCACCGGGACGGCCGGGGGCTACACCTTC
abundance: .; j_gene: TRBJ2-2; v_gene: TRBV27; d_gene: .; CDR3aa: CASSFVGTGELFF; CDR3nt: TGTGCCAGCAGTTTTGTAGGAACCGGGGAGCTGTTTTTT
abundance: once; j_gene: TRBJ2-1; v_gene: TRBV4-1; d_gene: TRBD1; CDR3aa: CASSLPRDRVYNEQFF; CDR3nt: TGCGCCAGCAGCCTCCCCCGGGACAGAGTTTACAATGAGCAGTTCTTC
abundance: .; j_gene: TRBJ1-1; v_gene: TRBV2; d_gene: .; CDR3aa: CASSPSVGRVTEAFF; CDR3nt: TGTGCCAGCAGCCCTAGTGTGGGCCGTGTCACTGAAGCTTTCTTT
abundance: .; j_gene: TRBJ1-5; v_gene: TRBV23-1; d_gene: .; CDR3aa: CASSQLHTTGLVNQPQHF; CDR3nt: TGCGCCAGCAGTCAACTGCACACTACAGGGTTGGTCAATCAGCCCCAGCATTTT
abundance: .; j_gene: TRBJ2-5; v_gene: TRBV6-4; d_gene: TRBD2; CDR3aa: CATPYGGRTSGRAETQYF; CDR3nt: TGTGCCACCCCTTACGGGGGACGGACTAGCGGGAGGGCAGAGACCCAGTACTTC
abundance: .; j_gene: TRBJ2-1; v_gene: TRBV4-1; d_gene: .; CDR3aa: CASSQGSGERFEQFF; CDR3nt: TGCGCCAGCAGCCAAGGCTCAGGGGAAAGGTTCGAGCAGTTCTTC
abundance: .; j_gene: TRBJ2-7; v_gene: TRBV13; d_gene: TRBD2; CDR3aa: CASSFLLAGGEQYF; CDR3nt: TGTGCCAGCAGCTTTCTGCTAGCGGGGGGTGAGCAGTACTTC
abundance: .; j_gene: TRBJ2-1; v_gene: TRBV7-6; d_gene: .; CDR3aa: CASSWGNEQFF; CDR3nt: TGTGCCAGCAGCTGGGGTAATGAGCAGTTCTTC
abundance: .; j_gene: TRBJ2-7; v_gene: TRBV6-5; d_gene: TRBD1; CDR3aa: CASSPPEGADEQYF; CDR3nt: TGTGCCAGCAGCCCCCCAGAGGGGGCCGACGAGCAGTACTTC
abundance: .; j_gene: TRBJ1-2; v_gene: TRBV6-1; d_gene: .; CDR3aa: CAGQTKLLSYTF; CDR3nt: TGTGCCGGCCAGACCAAGCTCTTGAGCTACACCTTC
abundance: .; j_gene: TRBJ1-3; v_gene: TRBV28; d_gene: TRBD1; CDR3aa: CASSYSGTGRNTIYF; CDR3nt: TGTGCCAGCAGTTATTCGGGGACAGGGCGAAACACCATATATTTT
abundance: once; j_gene: TRBJ1-2; v_gene: TRBV27; d_gene: TRBD1; CDR3aa: CASSLSGTGLAGGYTF; CDR3nt: TGTGCCAGCAGTTTATCGGGGACAGGGCTTGCGGGTGGCTACACCTTC
abundance: .; j_gene: TRBJ1-1; v_gene: TRBV29-1; d_gene: .; CDR3aa: CSAPTRMGTEAFF; CDR3nt: TGCAGCGCTCCGACACGGATGGGCACTGAAGCTTTCTTT
abundance: .; j_gene: TRBJ2-1; v_gene: TRBV19; d_gene: .; CDR3aa: CASRRGSYNEQFF; CDR3nt: TGTGCCAGTCGGAGGGGATCCTACAATGAGCAGTTCTTC